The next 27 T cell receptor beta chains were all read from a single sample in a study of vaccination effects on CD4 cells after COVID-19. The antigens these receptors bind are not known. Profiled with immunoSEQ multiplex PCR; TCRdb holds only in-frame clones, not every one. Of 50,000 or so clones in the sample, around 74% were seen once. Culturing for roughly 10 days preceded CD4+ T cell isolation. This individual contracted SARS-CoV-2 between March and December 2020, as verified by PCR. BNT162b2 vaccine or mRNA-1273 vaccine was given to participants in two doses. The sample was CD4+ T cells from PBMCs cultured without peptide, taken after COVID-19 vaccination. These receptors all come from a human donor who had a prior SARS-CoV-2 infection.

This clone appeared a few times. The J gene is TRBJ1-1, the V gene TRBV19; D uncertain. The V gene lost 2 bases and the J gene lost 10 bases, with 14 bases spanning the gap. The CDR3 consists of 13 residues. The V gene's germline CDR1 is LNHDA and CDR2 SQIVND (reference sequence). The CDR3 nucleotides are TGTGCCAGTAGTATACAACGACGTGTGGGAGCTTTCTTT. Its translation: CASSIQRRVGAFF.

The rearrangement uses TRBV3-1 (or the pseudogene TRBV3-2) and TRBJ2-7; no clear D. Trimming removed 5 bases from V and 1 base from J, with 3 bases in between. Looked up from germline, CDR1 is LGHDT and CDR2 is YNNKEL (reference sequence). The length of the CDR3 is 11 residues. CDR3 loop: CASSFSYEQYF. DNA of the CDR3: TGTGCCAGCAGCTTTTCCTACGAGCAGTACTTC.

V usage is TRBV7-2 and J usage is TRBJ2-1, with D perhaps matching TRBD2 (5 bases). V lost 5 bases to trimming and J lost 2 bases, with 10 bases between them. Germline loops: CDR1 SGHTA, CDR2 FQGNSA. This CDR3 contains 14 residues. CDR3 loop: CASSKTTPYNEQFF. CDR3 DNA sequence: TGTGCCAGCAGCAAGACTACCCCCTACAATGAGCAGTTCTTC.

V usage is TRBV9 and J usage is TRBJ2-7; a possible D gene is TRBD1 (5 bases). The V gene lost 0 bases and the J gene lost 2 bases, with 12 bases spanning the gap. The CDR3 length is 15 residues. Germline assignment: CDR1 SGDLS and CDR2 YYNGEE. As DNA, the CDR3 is TGTGCCAGCAGCGTAGGGACATTGACACCCTACGAGCAGTACTTC. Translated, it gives CASSVGTLTPYEQYF.

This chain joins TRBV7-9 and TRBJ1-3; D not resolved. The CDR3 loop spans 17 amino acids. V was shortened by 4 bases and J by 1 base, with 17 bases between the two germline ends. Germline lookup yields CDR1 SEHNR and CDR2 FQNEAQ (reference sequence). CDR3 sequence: CASSSSPGVGSGNTIYF. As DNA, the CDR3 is TGTGCCAGCAGCTCTAGCCCAGGCGTGGGTTCTGGAAACACCATATATTTT.

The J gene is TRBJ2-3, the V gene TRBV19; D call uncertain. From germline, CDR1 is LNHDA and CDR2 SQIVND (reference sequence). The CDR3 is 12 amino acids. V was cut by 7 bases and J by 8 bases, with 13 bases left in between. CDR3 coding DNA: TGTGCCAGTATTGGGTTGGATGGTACGCAGTATTTT. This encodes CASIGLDGTQYF.

CDR3 loop: CAISESDGSGAEAFF. In nucleotides, the CDR3 is TGTGCCATCAGTGAGTCCGACGGCTCGGGGGCTGAAGCTTTCTTT. V is TRBV10-3 and J is TRBJ1-1, with a possible D match to TRBD1 (5 bases). Per germline, CDR1 ENHRY and CDR2 SYGVKD. This CDR3 spans 15 amino acids. V lost 0 bases, J lost 6 bases, and 14 bases lay in between.

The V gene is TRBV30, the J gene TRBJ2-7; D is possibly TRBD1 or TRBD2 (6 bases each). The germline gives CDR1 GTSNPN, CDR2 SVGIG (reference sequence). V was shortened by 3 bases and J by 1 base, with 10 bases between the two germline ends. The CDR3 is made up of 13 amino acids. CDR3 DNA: TGTGCCTGGAGCAAAGGGGGGTCCTACGAGCAGTACTTC. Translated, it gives CAWSKGGSYEQYF.

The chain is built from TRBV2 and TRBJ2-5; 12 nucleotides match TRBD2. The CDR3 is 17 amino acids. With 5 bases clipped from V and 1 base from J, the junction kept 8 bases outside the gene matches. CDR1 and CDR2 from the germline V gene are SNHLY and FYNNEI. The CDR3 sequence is CASSHLTSGGLQETQYF. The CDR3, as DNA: TGTGCCAGCAGTCATCTTACTAGCGGGGGGCTCCAAGAGACCCAGTACTTC.

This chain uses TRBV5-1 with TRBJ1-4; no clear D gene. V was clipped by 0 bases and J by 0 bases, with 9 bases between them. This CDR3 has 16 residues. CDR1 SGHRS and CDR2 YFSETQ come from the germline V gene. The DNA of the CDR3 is TGCGCCAGCAGCTTGGACGTCATGGCAACTAATGAAAAACTGTTTTTT. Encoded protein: CASSLDVMATNEKLFF.

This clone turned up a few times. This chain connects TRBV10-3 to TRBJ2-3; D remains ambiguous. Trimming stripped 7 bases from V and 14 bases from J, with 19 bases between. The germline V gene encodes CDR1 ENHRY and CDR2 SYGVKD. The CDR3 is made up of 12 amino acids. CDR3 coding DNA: TGTGCCATCATGGGTCTGGGTCCCCCCATGTATTTT. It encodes CAIMGLGPPMYF.

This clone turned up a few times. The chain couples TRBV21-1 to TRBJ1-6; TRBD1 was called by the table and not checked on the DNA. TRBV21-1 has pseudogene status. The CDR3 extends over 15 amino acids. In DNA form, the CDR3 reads TGTGCCAGCACCATACCTCTAGGGGCCAGTTCACCCCTCCACTTT. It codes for CASTIPLGASSPLHF.

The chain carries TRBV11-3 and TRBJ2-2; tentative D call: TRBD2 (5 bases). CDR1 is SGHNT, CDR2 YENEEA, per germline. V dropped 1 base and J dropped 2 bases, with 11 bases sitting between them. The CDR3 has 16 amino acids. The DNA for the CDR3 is TGTGCCAGCAGCTTAGGGTTAGCGTTCAACACCGGGGAGCTGTTTTTT. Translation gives CASSLGLAFNTGELFF.

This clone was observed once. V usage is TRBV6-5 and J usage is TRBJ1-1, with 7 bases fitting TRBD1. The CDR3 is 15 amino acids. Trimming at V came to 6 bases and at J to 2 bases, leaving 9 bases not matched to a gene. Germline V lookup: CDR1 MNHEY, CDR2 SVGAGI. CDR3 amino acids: CASRRRRQGNTEAFF. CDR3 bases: TGTGCCAGCAGACGGCGGAGACAGGGTAACACTGAAGCTTTCTTT.

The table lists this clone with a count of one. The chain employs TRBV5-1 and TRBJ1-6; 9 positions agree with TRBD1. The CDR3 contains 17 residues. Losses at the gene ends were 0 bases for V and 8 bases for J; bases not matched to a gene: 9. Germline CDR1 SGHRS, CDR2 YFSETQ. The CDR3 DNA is TGCGCCAGCAGCTTGGCAACAGGGGGCTCAGATGATTCACCCCTCCACTTT. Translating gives CASSLATGGSDDSPLHF. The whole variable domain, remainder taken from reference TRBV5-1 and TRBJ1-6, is KAGVTQTPRYLIKTRGQQVTLSCSPISGHRSVSWYQQTPGQGLQFLFEYFSETQRNKGNFPGRFSGRQFSNSRSEMNVSTLELGDSALYLCASSLATGGSDDSPLHFGNGTRLTVT.

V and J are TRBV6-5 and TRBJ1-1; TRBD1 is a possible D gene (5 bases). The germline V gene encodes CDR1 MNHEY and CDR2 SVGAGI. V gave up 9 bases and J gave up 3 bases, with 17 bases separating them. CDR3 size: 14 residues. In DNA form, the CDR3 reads TGTGCCAGTTATGAAGGGGATCCGGACACTGAAGCTTTCTTT. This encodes CASYEGDPDTEAFF.

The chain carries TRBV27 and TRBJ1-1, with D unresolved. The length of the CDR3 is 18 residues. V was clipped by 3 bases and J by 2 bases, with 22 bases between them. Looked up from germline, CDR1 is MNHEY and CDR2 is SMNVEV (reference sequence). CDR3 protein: CASSFLHTANTLNTEAFF. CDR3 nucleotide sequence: TGTGCCAGCAGTTTTTTACATACAGCGAATACGCTTAACACTGAAGCTTTCTTT.

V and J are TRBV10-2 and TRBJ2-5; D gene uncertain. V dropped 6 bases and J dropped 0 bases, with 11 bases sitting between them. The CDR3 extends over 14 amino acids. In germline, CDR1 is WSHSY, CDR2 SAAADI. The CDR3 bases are TGCGCCAGCAGCCTCCTAGGAGACCAAGAGACCCAGTACTTC. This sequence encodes CASSLLGDQETQYF.

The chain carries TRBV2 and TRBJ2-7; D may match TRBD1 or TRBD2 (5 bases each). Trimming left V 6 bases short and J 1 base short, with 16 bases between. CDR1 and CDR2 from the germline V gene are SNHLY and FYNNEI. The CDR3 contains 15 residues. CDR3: CASSRDAARSYEQYF. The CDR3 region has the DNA TGTGCCAGCAGCAGGGACGCCGCCAGATCCTACGAGCAGTACTTC.

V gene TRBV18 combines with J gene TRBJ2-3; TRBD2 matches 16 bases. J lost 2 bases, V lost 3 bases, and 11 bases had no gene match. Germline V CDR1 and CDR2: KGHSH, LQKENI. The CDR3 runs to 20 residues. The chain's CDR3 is CASSPGTSGRVPIFTDTQYF. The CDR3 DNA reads TGTGCCAGCTCACCTGGGACTAGCGGGAGGGTTCCGATCTTCACAGATACGCAGTATTTT.

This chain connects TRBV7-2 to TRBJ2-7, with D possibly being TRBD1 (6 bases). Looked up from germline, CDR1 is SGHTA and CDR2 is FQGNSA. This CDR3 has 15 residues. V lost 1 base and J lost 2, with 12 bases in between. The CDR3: CASSLGSGETYEQYF. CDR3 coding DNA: TGTGCCAGCAGCTTAGGTTCAGGGGAAACCTACGAGCAGTACTTC.

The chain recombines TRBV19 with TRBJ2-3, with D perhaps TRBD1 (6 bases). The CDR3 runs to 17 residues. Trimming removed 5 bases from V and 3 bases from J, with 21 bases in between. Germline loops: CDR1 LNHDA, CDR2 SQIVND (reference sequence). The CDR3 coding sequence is TGTGCCAGTAGTTCTCCCGCGTCAGGGGCGAGGACAGATACGCAGTATTTT. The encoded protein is CASSSPASGARTDTQYF.

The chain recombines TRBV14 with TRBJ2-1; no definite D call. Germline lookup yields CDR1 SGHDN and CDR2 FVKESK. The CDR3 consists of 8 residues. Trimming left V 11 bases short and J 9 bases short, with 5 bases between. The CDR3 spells CAGAEQFF. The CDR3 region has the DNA TGTGCCGGAGCTGAGCAGTTCTTC.

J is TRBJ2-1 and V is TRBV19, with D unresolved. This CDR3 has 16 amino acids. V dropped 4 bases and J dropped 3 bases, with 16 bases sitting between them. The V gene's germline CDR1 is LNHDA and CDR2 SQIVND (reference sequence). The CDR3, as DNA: TGTGCCAGTAGTACGACTTCGGGTGGGTTCTACAATGAGCAGTTCTTC. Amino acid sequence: CASSTTSGGFYNEQFF.

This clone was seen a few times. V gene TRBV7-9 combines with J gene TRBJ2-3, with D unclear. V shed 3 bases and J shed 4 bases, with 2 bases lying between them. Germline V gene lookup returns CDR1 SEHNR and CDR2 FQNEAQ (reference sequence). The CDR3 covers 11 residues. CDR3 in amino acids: CASSLADTQYF. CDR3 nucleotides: TGTGCCAGCAGCTTGGCAGATACGCAGTATTTT.

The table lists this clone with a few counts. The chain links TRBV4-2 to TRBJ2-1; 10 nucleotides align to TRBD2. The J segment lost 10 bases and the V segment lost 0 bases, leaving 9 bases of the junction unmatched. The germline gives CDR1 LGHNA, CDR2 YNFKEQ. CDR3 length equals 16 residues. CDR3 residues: CASSQDPLAGAEEQFF. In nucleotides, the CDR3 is TGTGCCAGCAGCCAAGATCCCCTAGCGGGAGCGGAGGAGCAGTTCTTC.

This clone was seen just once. CDR3 in DNA: TGCAGTGCTAGTGTTCGGGACCCTCTAGTGAGCAATCAGCCCCAGCATTTT. Its translation: CSASVRDPLVSNQPQHF. V is TRBV20-1 and J is TRBJ1-5, with a possible D match to TRBD1 (5 bases). This CDR3 is built from 17 residues. Germline V gene data show CDR1 as DFQATT and CDR2 as SNEGSKA (reference sequence). V shed 3 bases and J shed 1 base, with 19 bases lying between them.